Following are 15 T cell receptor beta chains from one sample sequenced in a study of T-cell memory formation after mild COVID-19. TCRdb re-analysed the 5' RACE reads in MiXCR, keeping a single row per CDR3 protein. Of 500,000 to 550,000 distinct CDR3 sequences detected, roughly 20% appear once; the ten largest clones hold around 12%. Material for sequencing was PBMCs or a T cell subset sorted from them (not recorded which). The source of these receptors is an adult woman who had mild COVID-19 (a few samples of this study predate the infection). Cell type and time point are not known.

The CDR3 is CSVEEEGGSSYNEQFF. In DNA form, the CDR3 reads TGCAGCGTTGAAGAAGAGGGCGGAAGCTCCTACAATGAGCAGTTCTTC. This chain connects TRBV29-1 to TRBJ2-1; possible D gene TRBD2, 5 bases. The CDR3 spans 16 residues. Germline V gene sequence: CDR1 SQVTM, CDR2 ANQGSEA. Trimming left V 0 bases short and J 0 bases short, with 12 bases between.

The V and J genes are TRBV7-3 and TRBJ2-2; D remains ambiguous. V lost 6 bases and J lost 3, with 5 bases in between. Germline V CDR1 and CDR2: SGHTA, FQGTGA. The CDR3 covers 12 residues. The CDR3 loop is CASRTYTGELFF. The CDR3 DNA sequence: TGTGCCAGCAGGACTTACACCGGGGAGCTGTTTTTT.

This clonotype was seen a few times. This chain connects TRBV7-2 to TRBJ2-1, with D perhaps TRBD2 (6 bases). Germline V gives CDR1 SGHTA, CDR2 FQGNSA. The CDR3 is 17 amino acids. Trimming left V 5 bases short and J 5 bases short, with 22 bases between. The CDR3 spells CASSLNLDGGLNNEQFF. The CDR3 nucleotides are TGTGCCAGCAGCCTCAACCTCGACGGAGGGCTAAACAATGAGCAGTTCTTC. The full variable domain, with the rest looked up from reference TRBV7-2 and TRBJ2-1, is GAGVSQSPSNKVTEKGKDVELRCDPISGHTALYWYRQSLGQGLEFLIYFQGNSAPDKSGLPSDRFSAERTGGSVSTLTIQRTQQEDSAVYLCASSLNLDGGLNNEQFFGPGTRLTVL.

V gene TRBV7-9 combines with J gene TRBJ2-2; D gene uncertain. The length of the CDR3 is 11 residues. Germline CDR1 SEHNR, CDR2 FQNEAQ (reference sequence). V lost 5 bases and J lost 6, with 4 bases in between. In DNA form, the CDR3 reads TGTGCCAGCAGCCAAGCCGGGGAGCTGTTTTTT. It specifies CASSQAGELFF.

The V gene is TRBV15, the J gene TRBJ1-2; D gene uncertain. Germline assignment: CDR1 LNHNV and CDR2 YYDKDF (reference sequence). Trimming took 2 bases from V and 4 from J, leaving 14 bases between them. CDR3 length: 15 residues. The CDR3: CATSRSGSQIYGYTF. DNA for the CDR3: TGTGCCACCAGCAGATCGGGCAGTCAAATCTATGGCTACACCTTC.

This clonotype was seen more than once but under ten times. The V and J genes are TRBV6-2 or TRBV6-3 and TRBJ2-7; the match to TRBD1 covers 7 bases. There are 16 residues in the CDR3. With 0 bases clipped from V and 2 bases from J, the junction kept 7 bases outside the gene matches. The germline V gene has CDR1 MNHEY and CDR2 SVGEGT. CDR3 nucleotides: TGTGCCAGCAGTTACTCCGACAGGGAGTATCCCTACGAGCAGTACTTC. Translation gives CASSYSDREYPYEQYF.

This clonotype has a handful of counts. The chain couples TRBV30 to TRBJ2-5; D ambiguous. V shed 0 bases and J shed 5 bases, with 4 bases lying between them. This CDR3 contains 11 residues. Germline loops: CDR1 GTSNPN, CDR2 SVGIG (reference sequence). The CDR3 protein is CAWSVMETQYF. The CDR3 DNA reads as TGTGCCTGGAGTGTAATGGAGACCCAGTACTTC.

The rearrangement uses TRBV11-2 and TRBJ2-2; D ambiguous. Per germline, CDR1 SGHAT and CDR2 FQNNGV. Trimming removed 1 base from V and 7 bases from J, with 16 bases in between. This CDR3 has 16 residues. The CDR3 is CASSLAGPGPFGELFF. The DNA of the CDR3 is TGTGCCAGCAGCTTAGCCGGTCCCGGCCCCTTCGGGGAGCTGTTTTTT.

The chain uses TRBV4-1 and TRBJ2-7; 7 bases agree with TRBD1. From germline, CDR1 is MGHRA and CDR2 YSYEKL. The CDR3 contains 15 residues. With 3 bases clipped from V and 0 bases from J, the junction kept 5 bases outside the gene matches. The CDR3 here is CASSHPGQSSYEQYF. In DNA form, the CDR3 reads TGCGCCAGCAGCCATCCGGGACAGAGCTCCTACGAGCAGTACTTC.

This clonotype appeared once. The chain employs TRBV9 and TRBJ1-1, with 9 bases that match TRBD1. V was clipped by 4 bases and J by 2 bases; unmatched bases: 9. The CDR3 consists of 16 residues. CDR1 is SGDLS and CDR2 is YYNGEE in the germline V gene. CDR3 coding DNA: TGTGCCAGCAGCAACCCCCGAACAGGGGGCAACACTGAAGCTTTCTTT. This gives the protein CASSNPRTGGNTEAFF.

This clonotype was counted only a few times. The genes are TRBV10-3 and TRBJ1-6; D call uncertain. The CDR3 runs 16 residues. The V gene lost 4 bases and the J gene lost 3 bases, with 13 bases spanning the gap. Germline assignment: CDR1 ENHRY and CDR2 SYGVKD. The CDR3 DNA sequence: TGTGCCATCAGTGGGGGATTCGGGCTCTATAATTCACCCCTCCACTTT. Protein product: CAISGGFGLYNSPLHF.

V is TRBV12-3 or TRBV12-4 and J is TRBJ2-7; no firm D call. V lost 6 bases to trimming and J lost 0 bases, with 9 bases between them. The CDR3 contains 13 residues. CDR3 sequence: CASSQSYSYEQYF. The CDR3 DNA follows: TGTGCCAGCAGCCAATCCTACTCCTACGAGCAGTACTTC.

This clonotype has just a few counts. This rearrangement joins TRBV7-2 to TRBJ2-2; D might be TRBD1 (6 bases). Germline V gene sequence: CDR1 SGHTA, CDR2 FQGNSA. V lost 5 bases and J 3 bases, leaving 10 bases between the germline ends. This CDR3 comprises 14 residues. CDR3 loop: CASSPNRDTGELFF. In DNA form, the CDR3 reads TGTGCCAGCAGCCCTAACAGGGACACCGGGGAGCTGTTTTTT.

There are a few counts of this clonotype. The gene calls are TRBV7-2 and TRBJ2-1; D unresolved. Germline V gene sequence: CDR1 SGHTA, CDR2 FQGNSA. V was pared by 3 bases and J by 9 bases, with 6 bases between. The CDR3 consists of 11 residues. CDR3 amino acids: CASSFRFEQFF. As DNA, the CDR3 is TGTGCCAGCAGCTTCCGGTTTGAGCAGTTCTTC.

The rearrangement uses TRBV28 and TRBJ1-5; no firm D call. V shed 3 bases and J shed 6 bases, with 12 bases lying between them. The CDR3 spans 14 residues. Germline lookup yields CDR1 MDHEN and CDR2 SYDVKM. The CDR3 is CASSFLRVGQPQHF. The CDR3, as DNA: TGTGCCAGCAGTTTTCTTAGGGTAGGTCAGCCCCAGCATTTT.